This TCR beta chain was captured by sequencing in a study of T cells in Graves' hyperthyroidism and ophthalmopathy (dated by TCRdb to the late 2010s). At the level of the whole study: Peripheral blood samples were taken at the time of initial diagnosis, prior to any treatment. To identify TCR V-J signatures that set the groups apart, the researchers used a discovery cohort of 90 to 100 patients, made up of under 50 with Graves' ophthalmopathy and approximately 57 with stable Graves' hyperthyroidism. Whether ophthalmopathy could be predicted prospectively was tested in an independent validation cohort made up of under 20 hyperthyroidism patients plus 17 patients who later progressed to ophthalmopathy. The 75 to 100 discovery patients were randomly divided into training and test sets at a 7:3 ratio. In about six Graves' hyperthyroidism patients, the study also compared T-cell repertoires from thyroid tissue with T-cell repertoires from blood. Once sampling was done, hyperthyroidism patients were given methimazole at a starting dose of 30 mg daily, whereas ophthalmopathy patients were given high-dose intravenous methylprednisolone. The paper describes TCR Vbeta CDR3 sequencing of 135 peripheral blood samples, made up of 43 ophthalmopathy patients, around 73 hyperthyroidism patients and 17 progressor patients.

This clonotype was counted many times. Its antigen remains undetermined. Base qualities are not provided; no much larger clone lies one nucleotide away. The TCR beta CDR3 regions were amplified from RNA transcripts. For the first round of RT-PCR on the TCR CDR3, the HTBI primer set was used together with the Qiagen OneStep RT-PCR kit. Libraries were constructed in a second round of multiplex PCR, after which size selection and purification were performed. Sequencing of the libraries was done on an Illumina HiSeq2000 using paired-end 100 bp reads. The authors' analysis ran thus. SOAPnuke was used to process the raw data, with reads discarded if the reads contained adapters or uncalled bases, had a mean Phred below 15, or lacked an exact constant-primer or identifier match. COPE v1.2.5 was used to merge high-quality paired reads, and clonotypes were defined as unique nucleotide sequences. MiTCR v1.1 was used to align the clonotypes against IMGT TRBV, TRBD and TRBJ reference segments. The analysis was restricted to V-J combinations with a frequency above 0.0001, which together covered about 99% of the repertoires. The TCS score was defined as the ratio of F50 (clonal expansion) to E x V (chaos), calculated using BLOSUM62-based TCRdist between CDR3 peptides within each V-J. Welch's t-statistics and random forest reduced 450 to 600 V-J features to roughly 13, which were used in a naive Bayes classifier (R e1071). The public reads were run again by TCRdb, first through fastp at Q25 and then through MiXCR, and only productive beta chains were kept. Each record represents a unique CDR3 protein, reported with the most common genes and DNA among its rows. For this entry, the V and J calls and clone size follow TCRdb and not the study's own pipeline. The sample contains around 350,000 distinct CDR3 sequences, about 13% of them found a single time. About 9.1% of the sample comes from the top ten.

Graves' hyperthyroidism was defined as stable when no progression to ophthalmopathy occurred over 18 months of follow-up. The hyperthyroidism patients were between 18 and 65 years old and newly diagnosed, with a disease duration of less than 2 months. The study excluded patients with uncontrolled infections, other autoimmune diseases, pregnancy or lactation. Diagnoses relied on clinical symptoms, serum thyroxine and TRAb, thyroid ultrasound and orbital computed tomography. PBMCs were separated from under 12 ml of fresh peripheral blood using Ficoll-Paque density gradient centrifugation. Trizol reagent was used to extract total RNA, and RNA quality was then checked on an Agilent 2100 Bioanalyzer. V loses 1 base, J loses 5 bases, and the germline ends lie 15 bases apart. As encoded in the germline V gene, CDR1 is MDHEN while CDR2 is SYDVKM. The cysteine opens and the phenylalanine closes a CDR3 of 15 amino acids. Only the CDR3 portion is preserved as DNA: 45 bases, with reading frame beginning at the first base.

Broad study findings and their caveats: Most expanded thyroid clonotypes (frequency above 0.001) were also detected in blood, suggesting blood repertoires may reflect thyroid immune responses. No statistical method was used to set the sample size in advance, and investigators knew the group allocation. In validation, the model predicted progression to ophthalmopathy with approximately 69% sensitivity and less than 80% specificity, a median of approximately 6.5 months before onset. A 13 V-J signature model separated ophthalmopathy from stable hyperthyroidism, with roughly 88% sensitivity and around 84% specificity in cross-validation and 80%/75% in testing.

Sample: blood. This sequence was found in a woman aged 18-30 years with Graves' hyperthyroidism. The chain couples TRBV28 to TRBJ2-7; the D gene lacks a confident call. The CDR3 protein sequence reads: CASSLSQLQVHEQYF. At the DNA level, the sequence is TGTGCCAGCAGTTTATCCCAGCTTCAAGTCCACGAGCAGTACTTC.